Listed here is a single T cell receptor (beta chain). The record originates from a study of lymphopenia after photon versus proton radiotherapy. The CDR3 sequence is 16 residues long. Germline loops: CDR1 SNHLY, CDR2 FYNNEI. After removal of 1 base from V and 4 bases from J, the junction contained 5 bases not matched to a gene. The repertoire was sequenced with immunoSEQ multiplex PCR; TCRdb's copy has only in-frame clones and lacks some. The sample consists of about 45,000 clones, over 75% of them appearing once. This rearrangement joins TRBV2 to TRBJ2-2; 8 bases fit TRBD2. The receptor was isolated from a middle-aged man with gastric cancer. The sample in question was peripheral blood, obtained from a patient treated with photon-based radiotherapy. The CDR3, as DNA: TGTGCCAGCAGTGAAGGCGGACTAGCAGTCACCGGGGAGCTGTTTTTT. This codes for CASSEGGLAVTGELFF.